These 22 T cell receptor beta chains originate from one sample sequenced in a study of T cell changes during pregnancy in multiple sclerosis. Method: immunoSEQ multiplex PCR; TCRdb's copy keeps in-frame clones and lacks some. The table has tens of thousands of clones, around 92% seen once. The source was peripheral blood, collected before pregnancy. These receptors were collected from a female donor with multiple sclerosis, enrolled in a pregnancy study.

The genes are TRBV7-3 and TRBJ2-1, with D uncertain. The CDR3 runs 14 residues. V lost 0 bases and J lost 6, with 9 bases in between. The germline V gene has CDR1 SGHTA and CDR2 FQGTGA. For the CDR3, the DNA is TGTGCCAGCAGCTTAACTCTAGGTTCCAATGAGCAGTTCTTC. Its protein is CASSLTLGSNEQFF.

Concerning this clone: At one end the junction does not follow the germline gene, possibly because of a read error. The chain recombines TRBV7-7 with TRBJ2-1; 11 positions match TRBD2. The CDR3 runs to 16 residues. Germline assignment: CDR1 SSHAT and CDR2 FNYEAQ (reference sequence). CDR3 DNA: TGTGCTAGCAGCTTAGCGGGGACTAGCGGTAACAATGAGCAGTTCTTC. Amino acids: CASSLAGTSGNNEQFF.

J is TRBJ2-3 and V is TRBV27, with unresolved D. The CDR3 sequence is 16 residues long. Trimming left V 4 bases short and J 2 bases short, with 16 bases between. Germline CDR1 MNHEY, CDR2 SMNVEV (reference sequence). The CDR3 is CASSSTGLAVTDTQYF. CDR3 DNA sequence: TGTGCCAGCAGTTCCACTGGGTTAGCAGTCACAGATACGCAGTATTTT.

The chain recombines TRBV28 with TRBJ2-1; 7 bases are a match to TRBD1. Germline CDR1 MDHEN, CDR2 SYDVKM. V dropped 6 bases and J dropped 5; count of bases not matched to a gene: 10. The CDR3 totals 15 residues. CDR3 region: CASRVGTVANNEQFF. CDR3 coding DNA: TGTGCCAGCAGGGTCGGGACAGTTGCAAACAATGAGCAGTTCTTC.

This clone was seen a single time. CDR3 residues: CASSTILQVYSNQPQHF. In DNA, the CDR3 is TGTGCCAGTAGTACCATCTTACAGGTCTATAGCAATCAGCCCCAGCATTTT. This sequence joins TRBV19 and TRBJ1-5; D perhaps matches TRBD1 (5 bases). Germline V lookup: CDR1 LNHDA, CDR2 SQIVND (reference sequence). V lost 4 bases, J lost 0 bases, and 16 bases lay in between. This CDR3 comprises 17 residues.

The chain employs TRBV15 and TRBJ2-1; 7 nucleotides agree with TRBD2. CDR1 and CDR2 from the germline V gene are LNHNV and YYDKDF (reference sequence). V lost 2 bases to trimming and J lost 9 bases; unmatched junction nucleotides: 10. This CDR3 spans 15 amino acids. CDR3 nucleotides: TGTGCCACCAGCAGATTTGGGGGGGGGAAGGGTGAGCAGTTCTTC. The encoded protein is CATSRFGGGKGEQFF. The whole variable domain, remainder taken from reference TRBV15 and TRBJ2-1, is DAMVIQNPRYQVTQFGKPVTLSCSQTLNHNVMYWYQQKSSQAPKLLFHYYDKDFNNEADTPDNFQSRRPNTSFCFLDIRSPGLGDTAMYLCATSRFGGGKGEQFFGPGTRLTVL.

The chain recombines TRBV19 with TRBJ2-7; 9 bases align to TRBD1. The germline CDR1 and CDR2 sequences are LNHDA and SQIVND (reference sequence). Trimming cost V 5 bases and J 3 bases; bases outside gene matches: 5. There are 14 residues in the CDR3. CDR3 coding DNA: TGTGCCAGTAGTCCCGGGACAGGGTTCTACGAGCAGTACTTC. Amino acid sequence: CASSPGTGFYEQYF.

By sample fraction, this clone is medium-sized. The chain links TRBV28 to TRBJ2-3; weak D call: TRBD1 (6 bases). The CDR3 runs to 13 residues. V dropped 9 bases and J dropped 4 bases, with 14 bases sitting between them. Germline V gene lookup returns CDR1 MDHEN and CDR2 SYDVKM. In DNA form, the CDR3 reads TGTGCCAGTACAGGGCAACTTCCAGATACGCAGTATTTT. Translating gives CASTGQLPDTQYF.

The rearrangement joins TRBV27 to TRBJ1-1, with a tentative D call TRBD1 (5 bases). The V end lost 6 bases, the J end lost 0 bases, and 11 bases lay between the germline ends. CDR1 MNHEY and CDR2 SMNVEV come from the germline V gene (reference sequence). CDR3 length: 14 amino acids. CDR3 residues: CASREGSLNTEAFF. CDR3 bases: TGTGCCAGCAGGGAGGGGTCCTTGAACACTGAAGCTTTCTTT.

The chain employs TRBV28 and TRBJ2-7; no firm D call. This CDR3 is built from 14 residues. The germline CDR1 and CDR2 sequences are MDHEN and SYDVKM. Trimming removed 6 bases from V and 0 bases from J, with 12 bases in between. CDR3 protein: CASSPYPLSYEQYF. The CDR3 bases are TGTGCCAGCAGCCCCTACCCCCTCTCCTACGAGCAGTACTTC. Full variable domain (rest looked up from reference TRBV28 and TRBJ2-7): DVKVTQSSRYLVKRTGEKVFLECVQDMDHENMFWYRQDPGLGLRLIYFSYDVKMKEKGDIPEGYSVSREKKERFSLILESASTNQTSMYLCASSPYPLSYEQYFGPGTRLTVT.

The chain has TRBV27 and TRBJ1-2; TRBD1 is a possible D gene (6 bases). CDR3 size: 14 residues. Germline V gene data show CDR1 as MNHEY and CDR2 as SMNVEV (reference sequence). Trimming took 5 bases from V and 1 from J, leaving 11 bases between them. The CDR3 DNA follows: TGTGCCAGCAGTACATACAGGGATAACTATGGCTACACCTTC. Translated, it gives CASSTYRDNYGYTF.

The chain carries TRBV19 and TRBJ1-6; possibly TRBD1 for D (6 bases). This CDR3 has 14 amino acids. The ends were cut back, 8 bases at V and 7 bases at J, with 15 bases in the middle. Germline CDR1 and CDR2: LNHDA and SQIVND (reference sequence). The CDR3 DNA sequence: TGTGCCAGTTCCACCGGGACAACAAATTCACCCCTCCACTTT. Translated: CASSTGTTNSPLHF.

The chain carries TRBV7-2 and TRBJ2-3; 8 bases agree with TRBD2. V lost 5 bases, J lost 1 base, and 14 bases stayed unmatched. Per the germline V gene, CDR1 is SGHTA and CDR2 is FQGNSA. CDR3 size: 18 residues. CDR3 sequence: CASSRTPLAVMGTDTQYF. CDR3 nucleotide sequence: TGTGCCAGCAGCCGCACCCCACTAGCGGTAATGGGCACAGATACGCAGTATTTT.

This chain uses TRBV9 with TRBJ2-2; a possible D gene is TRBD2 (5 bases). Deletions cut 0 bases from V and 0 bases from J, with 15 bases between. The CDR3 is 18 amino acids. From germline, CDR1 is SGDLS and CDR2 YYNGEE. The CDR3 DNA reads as TGTGCCAGCAGCGTAGGACCGGCCGGGGTCCCGAACACCGGGGAGCTGTTTTTT. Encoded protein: CASSVGPAGVPNTGELFF.

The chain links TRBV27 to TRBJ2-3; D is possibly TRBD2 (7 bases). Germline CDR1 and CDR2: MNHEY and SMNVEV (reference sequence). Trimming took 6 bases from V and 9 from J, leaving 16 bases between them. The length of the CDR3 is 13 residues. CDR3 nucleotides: TGTGCCAGCAGCCCCCCGGGGGGCGGCACGCAGTATTTT. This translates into CASSPPGGGTQYF.

The CDR3 is CASSGLAGVLSEQYF. CDR3 sequence (DNA): TGCGCCAGCAGTGGGTTAGCGGGAGTGCTCTCCGAGCAGTACTTC. The rearrangement joins TRBV5-1 to TRBJ2-7; 9 bases line up with TRBD2. Germline V gives CDR1 SGHRS, CDR2 YFSETQ. The CDR3 covers 15 residues. Trimming cost V 5 bases and J 6 bases; bases outside gene matches: 12.

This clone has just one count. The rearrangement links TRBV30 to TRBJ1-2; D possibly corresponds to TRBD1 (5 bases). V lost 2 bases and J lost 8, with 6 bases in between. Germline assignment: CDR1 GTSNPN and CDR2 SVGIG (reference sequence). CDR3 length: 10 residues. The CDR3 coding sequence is TGTGCCTGGAGTCCAGGGGGCTACACCTTC. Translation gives CAWSPGGYTF.

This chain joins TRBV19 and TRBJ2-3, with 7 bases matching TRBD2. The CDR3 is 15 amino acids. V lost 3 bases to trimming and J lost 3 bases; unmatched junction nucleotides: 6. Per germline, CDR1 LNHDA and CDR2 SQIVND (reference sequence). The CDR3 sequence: CASSMGGRGTDTQYF. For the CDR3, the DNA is TGTGCCAGTAGTATGGGCGGGAGAGGAACAGATACGCAGTATTTT.

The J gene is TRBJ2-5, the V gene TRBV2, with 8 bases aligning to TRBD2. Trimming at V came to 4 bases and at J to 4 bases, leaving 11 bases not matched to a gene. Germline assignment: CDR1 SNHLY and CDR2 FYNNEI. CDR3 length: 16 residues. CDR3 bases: TGTGCCAGCAGTGGGGAGCGGGAGACTTGGCGAGAGACCCAGTACTTC. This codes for CASSGERETWRETQYF.

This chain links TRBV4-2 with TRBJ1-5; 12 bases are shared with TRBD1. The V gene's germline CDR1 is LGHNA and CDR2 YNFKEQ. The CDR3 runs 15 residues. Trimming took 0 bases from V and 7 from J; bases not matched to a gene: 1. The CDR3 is CASSQEGQGAQPQHF. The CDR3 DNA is TGTGCCAGCAGCCAAGAGGGACAGGGGGCGCAGCCCCAGCATTTT.

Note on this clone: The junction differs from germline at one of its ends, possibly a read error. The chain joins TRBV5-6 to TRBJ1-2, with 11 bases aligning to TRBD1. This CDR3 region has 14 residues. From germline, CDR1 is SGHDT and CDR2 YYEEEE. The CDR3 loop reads CASSLDRGRTHHDF. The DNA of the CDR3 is TGTGCCAGCAGCCTGGACAGGGGGCGAACCCACCACGACTTC. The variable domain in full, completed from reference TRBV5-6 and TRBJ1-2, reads DAGVTQSPTHLIKTRGQQVTLRCSPKSGHDTVSWYQQALGQGPQFIFQYYEEEERQRGNFPDRFSGHQFPNYSSELNVNALLLGDSALYLCASSLDRGRTHHDFGSGTRLTVV.

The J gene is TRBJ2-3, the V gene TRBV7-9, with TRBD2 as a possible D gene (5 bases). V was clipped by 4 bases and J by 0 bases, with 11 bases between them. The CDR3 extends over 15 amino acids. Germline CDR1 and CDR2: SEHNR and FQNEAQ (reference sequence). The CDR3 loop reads CASSYRGRSTDTQYF. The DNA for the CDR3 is TGTGCCAGCAGCTACCGGGGTCGGAGCACAGATACGCAGTATTTT.